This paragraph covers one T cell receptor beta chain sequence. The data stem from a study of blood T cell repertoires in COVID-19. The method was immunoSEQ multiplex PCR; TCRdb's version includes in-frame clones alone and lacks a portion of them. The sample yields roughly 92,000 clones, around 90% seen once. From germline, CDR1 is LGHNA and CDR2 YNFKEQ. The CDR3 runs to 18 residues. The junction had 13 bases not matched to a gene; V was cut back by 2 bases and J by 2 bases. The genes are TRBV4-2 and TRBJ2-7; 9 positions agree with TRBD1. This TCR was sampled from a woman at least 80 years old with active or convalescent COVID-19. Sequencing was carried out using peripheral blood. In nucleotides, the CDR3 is TGTGCCAGCAGCCAACCTAGTAACACAGGGGGCCGAACCTACGAGCAGTACTTC. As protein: CASSQPSNTGGRTYEQYF.